The sequence of this TCR beta chain was determined in a study of blood T cell repertoires in COVID-19. On the study more broadly: COVID-19 samples from acute and convalescent phases originated in the United States, Italy and Spain.

This CDR3 region has 13 residues. Germline loops: CDR1 MGHRA, CDR2 YSYEKL. With respect to this clone: The junction differs from germline at one of its ends, possibly a read error.

Sequenced by immunoSEQ multiplex PCR; TCRdb stores in-frame clones only, minus some. The repertoire consists of roughly 41,000 clones, with roughly 84% occurring once and the leading ten covering 1.5% to 2%. Sequenced input: peripheral blood. This chain links TRBV4-1 with TRBJ1-2; tentative D call: TRBD1 (6 bases). This receptor was taken from a man aged 55 to 70 with COVID-19, enrolled during active disease. The CDR3 DNA sequence: TGCGCCAGCAGCCAAGATGGCACAGGGAAATCGGGCTTC. This sequence encodes CASSQDGTGKSGF.